This record concerns one T cell receptor (beta chain) sequence. This clone was seen only a few times. Its antigen specificity is not known. No per-base quality is available; no much larger clone lies one base away. The cohort consisted of fewer than 700 healthy bone marrow donors. All cohort members were sampled while nominally healthy, although unrecorded immune exposures were likely present. The donor was CMV seronegative and belonged to the group of several hundred seronegative cohort members. Every donor gave a peripheral blood sample, and the peripheral blood mononuclear cells from that sample were used for TCR beta sequencing. Genomic DNA was extracted from the blood cell samples with the Qiagen DNeasy Blood Extraction Kit. The data were taken from a study of cytomegalovirus exposure and HLA in healthy donors (dated by TCRdb to the late 2010s). For context, the study as a whole: According to an earlier analysis of several hundred of the donors, some 180 million T cells yielded over 100 million unique TCR beta sequences and more than 250 Gb of sequence data. About 300 gigabases of sequencing data and approximately 91 million unique TCR sequences made up an early release that covered 500 to 650 HLA-typed donors. Of the roughly 400 genotyped donors, approximately 80% were placed in the genetic ancestry cluster associated with self-reported Caucasian donors. The aim of the study was to test whether cataloging public T cell receptors could identify signatures of past pathogen exposure. The study used immunosequencing to profile the T cell repertoires of 666 subjects and linked those repertoires to cytomegalovirus serostatus. Besides the first cohort of roughly 700 subjects, a separate validation cohort made up of over 100 different subjects was used. The study combined high-throughput TCR immunosequencing, statistical association of individual TCRs with disease status, and machine learning to predict cytomegalovirus infection status. In a later analysis, previously published TCR beta repertoires from 670 or so donors were re-analyzed and high-resolution HLA genotyping was added so that TCR occurrence patterns could be studied. In the later analysis, no new phenotypic data were used to find candidate immune exposures; instead, reliance was placed on TCR beta sequences and their occurrence across donors. An earlier analysis of more than 450 of the donors used high-throughput TCR beta sequencing to judge whether each TCR beta V gene segment behaved as functional or pseudogenic. Alongside the repertoire data, information on donor age, sex, ethnicity and CMV serostatus was compiled. A later genetic analysis took genome-wide SNP genotypes for about three fifths of the 666 donors and used that subset as a discovery cohort. Every repertoire in the discovery cohort had been generated on one and the same sequencing platform. Both class I and class II loci were covered by HLA typing, at four-digit resolution. Typing coverage varied by locus: roughly 629-640 donors for A, B, C, DRB1 and DQB1; roughly 560 for DQA1; around 610 for DPA1; more than 450 for DPB1. Roughly 5 DR-DQ haplotypes were handled as single units for association and clustering because linkage in the cohort was strong. On average, around 200,000 unique TCR beta nucleotide sequences were sequenced per donor among 398 genotyped donors of the cohort, with around 19% of those sequences being non-productive.

The paper as a whole reports these results and caveats: In a later analysis, some 17,000 TCR beta sequences were associated with specific HLA alleles at a false discovery rate of 0.05. The authors suggested that the approach could potentially be generalized to other disease states and immunological phenotypes. A cluster of highly shared sequence variants was judged likely to represent a technical artifact of the sequencing pipeline. While some public TCRs were present in many individuals, most TCR sequences turned up only very rarely across donors. An earlier analysis of approximately 540 of the donors showed that most TCR beta V segments appeared in productive rearrangements either about 90% or about 30% of the time, which broadly matched IMGT annotations. In the study, some 180 TCR beta chains were listed as associated with cytomegalovirus. In a later genetic analysis, a missense DCLRE1C variant was associated with V-gene and J-gene trimming of TCR beta chains, and the association was replicated in an independent cohort. In a later analysis, TCR association rates were found to vary across HLA loci, with the most associated TCRs seen for DRB1 alleles and the fewest for HLA-C alleles. A later analysis reported that several top co-occurrence clusters appeared linked to parvovirus B19, influenza, CMV and Epstein-Barr virus. The classifier was reported to diagnose cytomegalovirus status with high specificity and sensitivity in both the original cohort and the validation cohort. Compared with equally common non-associated chains, HLA-associated TCR beta chains in a later analysis were more clonally expanded and had lower generation probabilities. According to a later genetic analysis, donors in an Asian-associated ancestry cluster had fewer N-insertions in productive TCRs than the approximately 700-donor mean. Some IMGT-functional V segments, including TRBV6-2 and TRBV6-3, could not be told apart with the 87-base-pair reads, so those segments were excluded. A later analysis found that most CMV-associated TCR beta chains appeared HLA-restricted, with HLA associations seemingly driven largely by CMV exposure. Only TCR beta chains were sequenced in this cohort, and the absence of alpha or paired-chain data limited detectable features. A further reported finding was that TCR beta sequences accurately predicted the HLA-A and HLA-B alleles for most subjects in the first cohort. Three of the identified cytomegalovirus-associated TCR beta chains were confirmed in vitro to be specific for cytomegalovirus antigens. Sequencing depth was assumed to be roughly uniform across donors in the presence/absence analyses, though that assumption may not hold. Correlated functional status among segregating V segments might reflect linkage disequilibrium, but an unknown experimental factor could not be ruled out. Because counts were too low, about 17 rarely observed V segments, including chromosome 9 orphons, were excluded from the earlier analysis of fewer than 650 of the donors. Immune exposure information for the cohort was limited to CMV serostatus. Because HLA typing was unavailable for some donors at each locus, only the typed subset was used in association tests. When HLA alleles, especially DR and DQ, strongly co-occurred, attributing TCR associations to individual alleles was difficult.

The method was the immunoSEQ multiplex PCR assay. The multiplex PCR relied on a mix of 60 forward primers for TCR Vbeta segments and 13 reverse primers for TCR Jbeta segments. The CDR3 region of rearranged TCR beta genes was amplified from genomic DNA by a multiplex PCR assay. On the Illumina HiSeq System, the amplified TCR beta libraries were sequenced as 87-base-pair reads. In the paper's pipeline: Across the 670 or so repertoires, a later analysis counted 75 million to 90 million unique TCR beta chains, approximately 12 million of which were shared by at least two donors. To remove PCR and sequencing errors, raw reads were error-corrected and collapsed into unique sequences using a nearest-neighbor algorithm that merged closely related sequences. To assign V, D and J gene segments, CDR3 sequences were aligned to IMGT reference sequences. For a sequence to be retained, at least a six-nucleotide match to both a V gene segment and a J gene segment was required. A rearrangement counted as productive if the CDR3 had no stop codons and remained in frame with V and J, and every other rearrangement counted as non-productive. CDR3 was defined according to IMGT convention as the region running from the second conserved V-encoded cysteine to the conserved J-encoded phenylalanine. Sequences without an unambiguous match to a single V gene segment were excluded from the earlier analysis of almost 600 of the donors. In an earlier analysis of roughly 600 of the donors, a V segment was called functional when productive rearrangements were above 56.7%, and segregating when the standard deviation between donors exceeded 5%. To diagnose cytomegalovirus status from the catalog of TCR beta chain sequences, a statistical classification framework was built. In a later analysis, TCR nucleotide sequences were compared against IMGT/GENE-DB human TR gene sequences so that V and J genes could be assigned. The TCRdist pipeline was used in a later analysis to assign CDR3 sequences and most-parsimonious VDJ recombination scenarios. A later analysis defined each TCR beta chain by its CDR3 amino acid sequence plus V-gene family, and excluded reads lacking a unique V-gene family. A later analysis removed over 500 highly shared, low-generation-probability nucleotide sequences to deal with suspected cross-contamination and a sequencing artifact. In a later analysis, a clonal expansion index was calculated for each public chain from normalized within-repertoire ranks of inferred template counts. A later analysis computed generation probabilities with a VDJ recombination model fitted to out-of-frame rearrangements, and checked the results against IGoR. In a later analysis, hypergeometric tests were used to score TCR-TCR, TCR-HLA and TCR-CMV co-occurrence, with a repertoire-size bias correction applied to TCR pairs. A later analysis estimated false discovery rates by permuting HLA or CMV assignments 20 times. In a later analysis, co-occurring TCRs were grouped using DBSCAN, and TCRdist sequence similarity was added for clustering within HLA-allele-positive subsets. Repertoires with fewer than 30,000 or more than 120,000 public chains, plus five repertoires with anomalous nucleotide sharing, were excluded from co-occurrence clustering. TCRdb stores this immuneACCESS table with in-frame sequences only. Part of the clones is absent; in the studies checked, under half of the shortfall reflects unresolved V genes, and no reason is known for the rest. The D gene and trimming were derived from the DNA, and the V and J assignments and clone size from that table. Recorded for this sample are 65,000 to 90,000 clones; about 70% of them occurred a single time. The ten largest make up less than 4% of the sample.

Per the germline V gene (reference sequence), SEHNR is the CDR1 and FQNEAQ is the CDR2. V is shortened by 1 base, J by 7 bases, and the region joining them spans 8 bases. The CDR3 has 14 amino acids, counting the end cysteine and phenylalanine. Only the CDR3 part of the read is kept: 42 bases, read in frame from the first base. The sample taken for sequencing was PBMCs. Here the chain combines TRBV7-9 and TRBJ1-6; perhaps TRBD1 is the D gene, with 5 bases matching. The clonotype was recovered from a man in his forties in good health and CMV-seronegative. The nucleotide sequence is TGTGCCAGCAGCTTAGGACAGAGAAATTCACCCCTCCACTTT. The resulting protein is CASSLGQRNSPLHF.